These T cell receptor beta chains were read from a single sample in a study of T cell repertoires in cytomegalovirus infection. Via MiXCR, TCRdb re-called the reads, giving one row per CDR3 protein. The sample contains roughly 150,000 distinct CDR3 sequences, about 25% of which appear only once. The sequenced sample consisted of PBMCs. The source is a human donor in good health (CMV status not recorded). Some clones in this sample may be carry-over from other donors' samples. Both conserved end residues are part of each CDR3. The order of the fields is D gene, J gene, V gene, clone size, CDR3 protein, CDR3 DNA. D genes are given only for firm matches. Some rows mark clone size as missing; the rest say once, few, many or name a class of expanded clone.

d_call: TRBD1
j_call: TRBJ2-1
v_call: TRBV7-4
clone_size: NA
cdr3_aa: CASSFLRTGGLDEQFF
cdr3_nt: TGTGCCAGCAGCTTTTTGAGGACAGGGGGCCTGGATGAGCAGTTCTTC

d_call: NA
j_call: TRBJ1-1
v_call: TRBV28
clone_size: NA
cdr3_aa: CASSERRAVAFF
cdr3_nt: TGTGCCAGCAGTGAGCGACGGGCTGTAGCTTTCTTT

d_call: NA
j_call: TRBJ1-2
v_call: TRBV19
clone_size: NA
cdr3_aa: CASRVPGLRQGYTF
cdr3_nt: TGTGCCAGTAGGGTACCGGGCCTCCGCCAGGGCTACACCTTC

d_call: TRBD1
j_call: TRBJ2-2
v_call: TRBV27
clone_size: many
cdr3_aa: CASSWAGQGFTGELFF
cdr3_nt: TGTGCCAGCAGTTGGGCGGGACAGGGTTTCACCGGGGAGCTGTTTTTT

d_call: TRBD2
j_call: TRBJ2-1
v_call: TRBV7-9
clone_size: NA
cdr3_aa: CASSSGTSYNEQFF
cdr3_nt: TGTGCCAGCAGTTCCGGGACTAGCTACAATGAGCAGTTCTTC

d_call: NA
j_call: TRBJ1-1
v_call: TRBV10-3
clone_size: few
cdr3_aa: CAISKDNTEAFF
cdr3_nt: TGTGCCATATCTAAGGATAACACTGAAGCTTTCTTT

d_call: TRBD1
j_call: TRBJ2-1
v_call: TRBV15
clone_size: NA
cdr3_aa: CATSREGQGYNEQFF
cdr3_nt: TGTGCCACCAGCAGAGAGGGACAGGGCTACAATGAGCAGTTCTTC

d_call: NA
j_call: TRBJ1-3
v_call: TRBV7-8
clone_size: many
cdr3_aa: CASSLGIVGGNTIYF
cdr3_nt: TGTGCCAGCAGCTTAGGGATTGTCGGCGGAAACACCATATATTTT

d_call: TRBD2
j_call: TRBJ2-7
v_call: TRBV7-8
clone_size: many
cdr3_aa: CASSRKRDLYEQYF
cdr3_nt: TGTGCCAGCAGCCGGAAGCGGGACCTCTACGAGCAGTACTTC

d_call: TRBD1
j_call: TRBJ1-6
v_call: TRBV7-2
clone_size: many
cdr3_aa: CASSPRGTGGTNGSPLHF
cdr3_nt: TGTGCCAGCAGCCCCCGCGGGACAGGGGGCACAAACGGTTCACCCCTCCACTTT

d_call: NA
j_call: TRBJ2-2
v_call: TRBV7-2
clone_size: medium-sized
cdr3_aa: CASSLYPAGARGTGELFF
cdr3_nt: TGTGCCAGCAGCTTATACCCGGCGGGGGCGCGGGGCACCGGGGAGCTGTTTTTT

d_call: NA
j_call: TRBJ1-1
v_call: TRBV29-1
clone_size: many
cdr3_aa: CSVVRGGQNTEAFF
cdr3_nt: TGCAGCGTTGTCAGAGGAGGGCAAAACACTGAAGCTTTCTTT

d_call: TRBD1
j_call: TRBJ2-5
v_call: TRBV4-1
clone_size: NA
cdr3_aa: CASSQDYPWGYSQGETQYF
cdr3_nt: TGCGCCAGCAGCCAGGATTACCCTTGGGGCTACTCACAGGGGGAGACCCAGTACTTC

d_call: NA
j_call: TRBJ2-7
v_call: TRBV7-2
clone_size: many
cdr3_aa: CASSLDPGSYEQYF
cdr3_nt: TGTGCCAGCAGCTTAGATCCGGGTAGCTACGAGCAGTACTTC

d_call: NA
j_call: TRBJ1-1
v_call: TRBV6-5
clone_size: NA
cdr3_aa: CACSFEGGNTEAFF
cdr3_nt: TGTGCCTGCAGTTTCGAGGGGGGAAACACTGAAGCTTTCTTT

d_call: NA
j_call: TRBJ1-1
v_call: TRBV4-2
clone_size: NA
cdr3_aa: CASSHAEGRNTEAFF
cdr3_nt: TGTGCCAGCAGCCACGCCGAAGGGAGGAACACTGAAGCTTTCTTT

d_call: NA
j_call: TRBJ1-1
v_call: TRBV20-1
clone_size: NA
cdr3_aa: CSARNRVRNTEAFF
cdr3_nt: TGCAGTGCAAGAAACAGGGTAAGGAACACTGAAGCTTTCTTT

d_call: NA
j_call: TRBJ2-4
v_call: TRBV28
clone_size: NA
cdr3_aa: CATLDPAKNIQYF
cdr3_nt: TGTGCCACCTTGGACCCAGCCAAAAACATTCAGTACTTC

d_call: NA
j_call: TRBJ2-3
v_call: TRBV7-2
clone_size: many
cdr3_aa: CASSLRVRTDTQYF
cdr3_nt: TGTGCCAGCAGCTTACGTGTACGGACAGATACGCAGTATTTT

d_call: NA
j_call: TRBJ1-2
v_call: TRBV20-1
clone_size: few
cdr3_aa: CSARVGGVGVGGYTF
cdr3_nt: TGCAGTGCTAGAGTTGGAGGGGTGGGAGTAGGTGGCTACACCTTC

d_call: TRBD1
j_call: TRBJ1-2
v_call: TRBV7-2
clone_size: many
cdr3_aa: CASSPSRDSYGYTF
cdr3_nt: TGTGCCAGCAGCCCCTCGCGGGACAGTTATGGCTACACCTTC

d_call: TRBD1
j_call: TRBJ1-6
v_call: TRBV12-3/TRBV12-4
clone_size: few
cdr3_aa: CASSLTRGSSPLHF
cdr3_nt: TGTGCCAGCAGCTTGACCAGGGGGAGTTCACCCCTCCACTTT

d_call: NA
j_call: TRBJ1-1
v_call: TRBV12-3/TRBV12-4
clone_size: many
cdr3_aa: CASSGLRSTEAFF
cdr3_nt: TGTGCCAGCAGCGGGCTAAGGAGCACTGAAGCTTTCTTT

d_call: NA
j_call: TRBJ2-7
v_call: TRBV6-6
clone_size: once
cdr3_aa: CASSYMAGTYEQYF
cdr3_nt: TGTGCCAGCAGTTACATGGCGGGAACGTACGAGCAGTACTTC

d_call: TRBD2
j_call: TRBJ2-7
v_call: TRBV7-9
clone_size: NA
cdr3_aa: CASSLVPRASGSYHEQYF
cdr3_nt: TGTGCCAGCAGCTTAGTCCCACGGGCTAGCGGGAGTTACCACGAGCAGTACTTC

d_call: NA
j_call: TRBJ1-1
v_call: TRBV7-9
clone_size: medium-sized
cdr3_aa: CASSAGTAEAFF
cdr3_nt: TGTGCCAGCAGCGCCGGGACCGCTGAAGCTTTCTTT

d_call: NA
j_call: TRBJ2-1
v_call: TRBV6-2/TRBV6-3
clone_size: few
cdr3_aa: CASSYASSYNEQFF
cdr3_nt: TGTGCCAGCAGTTACGCGAGCTCCTACAATGAGCAGTTCTTC

d_call: TRBD2
j_call: TRBJ2-3
v_call: TRBV6-5
clone_size: few
cdr3_aa: CASSYAGTSGVTDTQYF
cdr3_nt: TGTGCCAGCAGTTACGCCGGGACTAGCGGGGTCACAGATACGCAGTATTTT

d_call: NA
j_call: TRBJ2-1
v_call: TRBV28
clone_size: NA
cdr3_aa: CASSLWDSSSYNEQFF
cdr3_nt: TGTGCCAGCAGTCTTTGGGACTCAAGCTCCTACAATGAGCAGTTCTTC

d_call: NA
j_call: TRBJ2-1
v_call: TRBV7-2
clone_size: many
cdr3_aa: CASSLKGGPPHNEQFF
cdr3_nt: TGTGCCAGCAGCTTAAAGGGCGGACCCCCCCACAATGAGCAGTTCTTC

d_call: NA
j_call: TRBJ1-5
v_call: TRBV7-2
clone_size: many
cdr3_aa: CASSPRPGQPQHF
cdr3_nt: TGTGCCAGCAGCCCCCGGCCCGGGCAGCCCCAGCATTTT

d_call: TRBD1
j_call: TRBJ1-1
v_call: TRBV7-9
clone_size: few
cdr3_aa: CASGEGQPNTEAFF
cdr3_nt: TGTGCCAGCGGGGAGGGACAGCCGAACACTGAAGCTTTCTTT

d_call: TRBD2
j_call: TRBJ2-5
v_call: TRBV20-1
clone_size: NA
cdr3_aa: CSAVPGLAEGSGKGTQYF
cdr3_nt: TGCAGTGCTGTACCGGGACTAGCGGAGGGGAGCGGGAAGGGGACCCAGTACTTC

d_call: NA
j_call: TRBJ2-7
v_call: TRBV20-1
clone_size: NA
cdr3_aa: CSARRAGLSYEQYF
cdr3_nt: TGCAGTGCTAGGCGGGCGGGGCTATCCTACGAGCAGTACTTC

d_call: TRBD1
j_call: TRBJ2-4
v_call: TRBV7-9
clone_size: NA
cdr3_aa: CASSLDRGRVAKNIQYF
cdr3_nt: TGTGCCAGCAGCTTGGACAGGGGGCGGGTGGCCAAAAACATTCAGTACTTC

d_call: TRBD2
j_call: TRBJ2-5
v_call: TRBV11-2
clone_size: NA
cdr3_aa: CASRGLAGKETQYF
cdr3_nt: TGTGCCAGCAGGGGACTAGCGGGTAAAGAGACCCAGTACTTC

d_call: NA
j_call: TRBJ2-3
v_call: TRBV7-9
clone_size: NA
cdr3_aa: CASSLFSSGTDTQYF
cdr3_nt: TGTGCCAGCAGCTTATTCTCTAGCGGCACAGATACGCAGTATTTT

d_call: NA
j_call: TRBJ2-7
v_call: TRBV10-3
clone_size: few
cdr3_aa: CAIMGERSSYEQYF
cdr3_nt: TGTGCCATCATGGGGGAAAGGAGCTCCTACGAGCAGTACTTC

d_call: TRBD1
j_call: TRBJ1-2
v_call: TRBV29-1
clone_size: NA
cdr3_aa: CSVGDSNYGYTF
cdr3_nt: TGCAGCGTGGGGGACAGCAACTATGGCTACACCTTC

d_call: NA
j_call: TRBJ2-1
v_call: TRBV7-2
clone_size: many
cdr3_aa: CASRLWRENEQFF
cdr3_nt: TGTGCCAGCAGGCTCTGGCGGGAAAATGAGCAGTTCTTC

d_call: NA
j_call: TRBJ1-5
v_call: TRBV28
clone_size: few
cdr3_aa: CASGENQPQHF
cdr3_nt: TGTGCCAGCGGGGAGAATCAGCCCCAGCATTTT

d_call: TRBD1
j_call: TRBJ1-3
v_call: TRBV6-2/TRBV6-3
clone_size: NA
cdr3_aa: CASSFGDRVVTIYF
cdr3_nt: TGTGCCAGCAGTTTTGGAGACAGGGTCGTCACCATATATTTT

d_call: NA
j_call: TRBJ2-3
v_call: TRBV5-6
clone_size: NA
cdr3_aa: CASKIFGTDTQYF
cdr3_nt: TGTGCCAGCAAGATCTTCGGCACAGATACGCAGTATTTT

d_call: TRBD1
j_call: TRBJ1-6
v_call: TRBV19
clone_size: NA
cdr3_aa: CASSGRTGAANSPLHF
cdr3_nt: TGTGCCAGTAGTGGTCGGACAGGGGCCGCTAATTCACCCCTCCACTTT

d_call: NA
j_call: TRBJ2-3
v_call: TRBV28
clone_size: few
cdr3_aa: CASSPLGGEIDTQYF
cdr3_nt: TGTGCCAGCAGTCCCCTGGGGGGAGAGATAGATACGCAGTATTTT

d_call: NA
j_call: TRBJ1-1
v_call: TRBV7-2
clone_size: many
cdr3_aa: CASSQVRGRTEAFF
cdr3_nt: TGTGCCAGCAGTCAAGTAAGGGGCCGCACTGAAGCTTTCTTT

d_call: NA
j_call: TRBJ1-1
v_call: TRBV5-4
clone_size: many
cdr3_aa: CASSLDLGFPEAFF
cdr3_nt: TGTGCCAGCAGCTTGGATCTGGGATTTCCCGAAGCTTTCTTT

d_call: NA
j_call: TRBJ2-1
v_call: TRBV28
clone_size: NA
cdr3_aa: CASSFQGRDEQFF
cdr3_nt: TGTGCCAGCAGCTTTCAGGGGAGGGATGAGCAGTTCTTC

d_call: NA
j_call: TRBJ2-3
v_call: TRBV7-9
clone_size: few
cdr3_aa: CASSLATHDTQYF
cdr3_nt: TGTGCCAGCAGCTTAGCGACGCACGATACGCAGTATTTT

d_call: NA
j_call: TRBJ1-1
v_call: TRBV7-2
clone_size: many
cdr3_aa: CASSLVGRVNTEAFF
cdr3_nt: TGTGCCAGCAGCTTAGTGGGCAGGGTGAACACTGAAGCTTTCTTT

d_call: TRBD2
j_call: TRBJ2-2
v_call: TRBV28
clone_size: NA
cdr3_aa: CASSFKAGGYLENTGELFF
cdr3_nt: TGTGCCAGCAGTTTCAAGGCGGGGGGATACCTAGAGAACACCGGGGAGCTGTTTTTT

d_call: TRBD1
j_call: TRBJ2-5
v_call: TRBV7-2
clone_size: many
cdr3_aa: CASSLRTGGLQTQYF
cdr3_nt: TGTGCCAGCAGCCTACGGACAGGGGGTTTGCAGACCCAGTACTTC

d_call: NA
j_call: TRBJ2-2
v_call: TRBV20-1
clone_size: NA
cdr3_aa: CSAPQTASNTGELFF
cdr3_nt: TGCAGTGCGCCCCAGACGGCCTCGAACACCGGGGAGCTGTTTTTT

d_call: TRBD1
j_call: TRBJ2-7
v_call: TRBV7-2
clone_size: many
cdr3_aa: CASSWDRSAYEQYF
cdr3_nt: TGTGCCAGCAGCTGGGACAGGAGTGCCTACGAGCAGTACTTC

d_call: NA
j_call: TRBJ2-2
v_call: TRBV7-6
clone_size: NA
cdr3_aa: CASSPVGTGELFF
cdr3_nt: TGTGCCAGCAGCCCCGTGGGGACCGGGGAGCTGTTTTTT

d_call: NA
j_call: TRBJ1-1
v_call: TRBV12-3/TRBV12-4
clone_size: NA
cdr3_aa: CASSLVFTEAFF
cdr3_nt: TGTGCCAGCAGTTTAGTTTTCACTGAAGCTTTCTTT

d_call: NA
j_call: TRBJ2-7
v_call: TRBV11-2
clone_size: NA
cdr3_aa: CASSLKPQGPSYEQYF
cdr3_nt: TGTGCCAGCAGCTTAAAGCCCCAGGGACCGTCCTACGAGCAGTACTTC